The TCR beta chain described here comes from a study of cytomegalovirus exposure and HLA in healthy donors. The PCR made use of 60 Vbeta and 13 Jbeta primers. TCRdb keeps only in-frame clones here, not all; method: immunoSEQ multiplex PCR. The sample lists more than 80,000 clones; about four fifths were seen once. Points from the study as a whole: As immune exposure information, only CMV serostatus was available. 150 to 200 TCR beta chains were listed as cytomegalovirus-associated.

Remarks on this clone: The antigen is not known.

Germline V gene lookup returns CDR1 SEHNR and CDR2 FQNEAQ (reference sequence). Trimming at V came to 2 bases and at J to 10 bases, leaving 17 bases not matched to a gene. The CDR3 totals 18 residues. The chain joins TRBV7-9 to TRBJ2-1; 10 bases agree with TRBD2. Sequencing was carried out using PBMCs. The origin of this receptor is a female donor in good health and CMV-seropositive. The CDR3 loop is CASSLLYRLAGEYREQFF. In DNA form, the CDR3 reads TGTGCCAGCAGCTTATTGTATCGGCTAGCGGGAGAATACCGAGAGCAGTTCTTC. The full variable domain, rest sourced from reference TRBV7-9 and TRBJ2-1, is DTGVSQNPRHKITKRGQNVTFRCDPISEHNRLYWYRQTLGQGPEFLTYFQNEAQLEKSRLLSDRFSAERPKGSFSTLEIQRTEQGDSAMYLCASSLLYRLAGEYREQFFGPGTRLTVL.